This entry lists 11 T cell receptor beta chains sequenced from one sample in a study of T cell responses to AZD1222 COVID-19 vaccine. The table came from immunoSEQ multiplex PCR; TCRdb's copy has only in-frame clones and leaves some out. This table has tens of thousands of clones, 75% to 85% appearing once. Material: peripheral blood, obtained on day 0 of AZD1222 vaccination. Receptors were obtained from an adult in good health.

The V call is TRBV18, the J call TRBJ1-5; a weak D match, TRBD1 (6 bases). Germline values: CDR1 KGHSH, CDR2 LQKENI. V was clipped by 3 bases and J by 6 bases, with 15 bases between them. The CDR3 has 15 residues. In nucleotides, the CDR3 is TGTGCCAGCTCACCTCCTACAGGGATGGGTCAGCCCCAGCATTTT. It specifies CASSPPTGMGQPQHF. Using reference TRBV18 and TRBJ1-5 for the parts outside the CDR3, the full variable domain is NAGVMQNPRHLVRRRGQEARLRCSPMKGHSHVYWYRQLPEEGLKFMVYLQKENIIDESGMPKERFSAEFPKEGPSILRIQQVVRGDSAAYFCASSPPTGMGQPQHFGDGTRLSIL.

The DNA of the CDR3 is TGTGCCAGCAGATACGGGGCGGGAGGGATCAGCACAGATACGCAGTATTTT. Translated: CASRYGAGGISTDTQYF. The rearrangement uses TRBV11-2 and TRBJ2-3, with 9 bases identical to TRBD2. The CDR3 contains 17 residues. V was clipped by 6 bases and J by 0 bases; unmatched bases: 10. Germline V gene sequence: CDR1 SGHAT, CDR2 FQNNGV.

The rearrangement joins TRBV7-2 to TRBJ1-1, with 7 bases fitting TRBD1. From germline, CDR1 is SGHTA and CDR2 FQGNSA. The V gene end was trimmed by 3 bases and the J gene end by 3 bases; junction bases not matched to a gene: 4. The CDR3 spans 14 residues. The CDR3 DNA reads as TGTGCCAGCAGCTTTGACAGGGTTTACACTGAAGCTTTCTTT. It encodes CASSFDRVYTEAFF.

This chain links TRBV5-4 with TRBJ2-1; 9 bases line up with TRBD2. Germline V gene data show CDR1 as SGHNT and CDR2 as YYREEE (reference sequence). This CDR3 is built from 14 residues. After removal of 5 bases from V and 6 bases from J, the junction contained 6 bases not matched to a gene. This chain's CDR3 is CASSPGTSPNEQFF. The DNA for the CDR3 is TGTGCCAGCAGTCCCGGGACTAGCCCCAATGAGCAGTTCTTC.

J is TRBJ1-2 and V is TRBV6-2 or TRBV6-3; D gene unclear. Germline lookup yields CDR1 MNHEY and CDR2 SVGEGT. This CDR3 has 11 amino acids. V lost 5 bases to trimming and J lost 6 bases, with 7 bases between them. This chain's CDR3 is CASSHGNGYTF. The CDR3 DNA reads TGTGCCAGCAGTCACGGGAATGGCTACACCTTC.

V and J are TRBV12-5 and TRBJ2-1; 10 bases map to TRBD2. The V gene's germline CDR1 is LGHNT and CDR2 FRNRAP. The CDR3 length is 16 residues. V lost 1 base, J lost 6 bases, and 6 bases stayed unmatched. The CDR3 DNA is TGTGCTAGTGGTTTGGCTCTAGCGGGAGTGTCCAATGAGCAGTTCTTC. Its protein product is CASGLALAGVSNEQFF.

The chain joins TRBV11-1 to TRBJ2-2; possible D gene TRBD2, 5 bases. The CDR3 runs to 14 residues. The germline gives CDR1 SGHAT, CDR2 FQDESV (reference sequence). V dropped 5 bases and J dropped 5 bases, with 12 bases sitting between them. For the CDR3, the DNA is TGTGCCAGCAGCCCGGGCCGCGGGACCGGGGAGCTGTTTTTT. It is translated as CASSPGRGTGELFF.

This clone has only a few counts. At one end the junction does not follow the germline gene, possibly because of a read error. The V and J genes are TRBV7-9 and TRBJ1-3; D gene ambiguous. The CDR3 runs to 14 residues. From germline, CDR1 is SEHNR and CDR2 FQNEAQ (reference sequence). The CDR3 here is CASTLRRAGNTIYF. The CDR3 DNA sequence: TGTGCCAGCACCTTAAGGAGGGCTGGAAACACCATATATTTT.

This clone was seen more than once but under ten times. The genes are TRBV27 and TRBJ2-3; D is perhaps TRBD1 or TRBD2 (6 bases each). Germline V gives CDR1 MNHEY, CDR2 SMNVEV (reference sequence). Trimming removed 6 bases at V and 5 bases at J, with 18 bases between. This CDR3 has 15 residues. This CDR3 is CASSPYLRGLDTQYF. The CDR3 DNA follows: TGTGCCAGCAGCCCCTATCTCCGGGGGCTAGATACGCAGTATTTT.

The chain joins TRBV19 to TRBJ1-3; 7 bases are a match to TRBD1. Germline values: CDR1 LNHDA, CDR2 SQIVND (reference sequence). The V segment lost 4 bases and the J segment 0 bases; nucleotides outside the gene matches: 6. The CDR3 runs to 16 residues. The CDR3 coding sequence is TGTGCCAGTAGTAACCCAGGGGGTATCTCTGGAAACACCATATATTTT. Translation: CASSNPGGISGNTIYF. The full variable domain, rest sourced from reference TRBV19 and TRBJ1-3, is DGGITQSPKYLFRKEGQNVTLSCEQNLNHDAMYWYRQDPGQGLRLIYYSQIVNDFQKGDIAEGYSVSREKKESFPLTVTSAQKNPTAFYLCASSNPGGISGNTIYFGEGSWLTVV.

J is TRBJ2-2 and V is TRBV5-1, with 8 bases identical to TRBD2. Trimming cost V 3 bases and J 0 bases; bases outside gene matches: 1. The CDR3 totals 15 residues. Per germline, CDR1 SGHRS and CDR2 YFSETQ. CDR3 bases: TGCGCCAGCAGCTCACTAGCGGCGAACACCGGGGAGCTGTTTTTT. The encoded protein is CASSSLAANTGELFF. The full variable domain, completed using reference TRBV5-1 and TRBJ2-2, is KAGVTQTPRYLIKTRGQQVTLSCSPISGHRSVSWYQQTPGQGLQFLFEYFSETQRNKGNFPGRFSGRQFSNSRSEMNVSTLELGDSALYLCASSSLAANTGELFFGEGSRLTVL.